The present entry profiles one TCR beta chain with its context. The sample comes from a study of shared clonotypes between healthy human individuals. After removal of 5 bases from V and 2 bases from J, the junction contained 6 bases not matched to a gene. The germline V gene has CDR1 MGHDK and CDR2 SYGVNS. The CDR3 extends over 15 amino acids. Using immunoSEQ multiplex PCR, the repertoire was profiled, and TCRdb retains in-frame clones only, with some absent. In the table there are around 700,000 clones, about two thirds of which are singletons. The receptor's source is a woman aged 30 to 39 in good health. The genes are TRBV25-1 and TRBJ2-7; 10 bases match TRBD1. Sequenced input: memory CD4+ T cells sorted from blood. Sample subset: CD45RA-negative fraction. CDR3 coding DNA: TGTGCCAGCAGTCGGGTGGGACAGGGGACCTACGAGCAGTACTTC. The encoded protein is CASSRVGQGTYEQYF.